A single sample gave rise to the 10 T cell receptor beta chains below, sequenced in a study of CD8 T cells in ankylosing spondylitis. MiXCR was run by TCRdb on the 5' RACE reads, yielding one entry per CDR3 protein. The repertoire holds 380,000 or so distinct CDR3 sequences, with more than 20% as singletons. Sequencing input: blood, either unsorted or a sorted T cell fraction (not recorded which). The receptor set was obtained from a male donor with ankylosing spondylitis or in good health (not recorded which).

This chain links TRBV30 with TRBJ2-2; D is uncertain. The CDR3 runs 14 residues. The germline V and J ends were trimmed by 0 bases and 1 base, with 6 bases remaining between them. The germline V gene has CDR1 GTSNPN and CDR2 SVGIG (reference sequence). CDR3 amino acids: CAWSVHRNTGELFF. Written as DNA, the CDR3 is TGTGCCTGGAGTGTACACAGGAACACCGGGGAGCTGTTTTTT.

This clonotype showed up just a few times. The chain links TRBV20-1 to TRBJ2-7, with D hard to call. CDR1 and CDR2 (germline): DFQATT, SNEGSKA (reference sequence). The CDR3 loop spans 14 amino acids. The V gene lost 0 bases and the J gene lost 0 bases, with 9 bases spanning the gap. CDR3 residues: CSARDRLLSYEQYF. The CDR3 nucleotides read TGCAGTGCTAGAGATCGACTTCTCTCCTACGAGCAGTACTTC.

The rearrangement uses TRBV9 and TRBJ1-3, with D perhaps TRBD1 (5 bases). This CDR3 contains 15 residues. Germline CDR1 and CDR2: SGDLS and YYNGEE. V was clipped by 0 bases and J by 4 bases, with 11 bases between them. As DNA, the CDR3 is TGTGCCAGCAGCGTAGGGGGCGGCCAAGGAAACACCATATATTTT. Its translation is CASSVGGGQGNTIYF.

This sequence joins TRBV10-3 and TRBJ2-5; no definite D call. Germline values: CDR1 ENHRY, CDR2 SYGVKD. V lost 3 bases to trimming and J lost 3 bases, with 8 bases between them. This CDR3 is 13 amino acids long. The CDR3 nucleotides are TGTGCCATCAGTGATCGGTTAGAAGAGACCCAGTACTTC. Protein: CAISDRLEETQYF.

This clonotype was seen a few times. This chain uses TRBV7-9 with TRBJ2-1; perhaps TRBD2 as D (5 bases). Trimming pared 5 bases from V and 2 bases from J, leaving 13 bases between. Germline lookup yields CDR1 SEHNR and CDR2 FQNEAQ (reference sequence). CDR3 size: 15 residues. CDR3 DNA: TGTGCCAGCAGCCCGGGGATATCGACCTACAATGAGCAGTTCTTC. This gives the protein CASSPGISTYNEQFF.

This clonotype was picked up a small number of times. The rearrangement links TRBV4-1 to TRBJ2-3; D may be TRBD1 (5 bases). The V gene lost 0 bases and the J gene lost 2 bases, with 6 bases spanning the gap. CDR3 length: 14 residues. Germline V gives CDR1 MGHRA, CDR2 YSYEKL. The CDR3 region has the DNA TGCGCCAGCAGCCAAGAGGACATCACAGATACGCAGTATTTT. Protein sequence: CASSQEDITDTQYF.

The V gene is TRBV30, the J gene TRBJ2-7; the D gene is possibly TRBD2 (5 bases). The ends were cut back, 4 bases at V and 5 bases at J, with 15 bases in the middle. In germline, CDR1 is GTSNPN, CDR2 SVGIG (reference sequence). The CDR3 contains 13 residues. The CDR3 nucleotides are TGTGCCTGGACCTTGCTATTGGGAGACGAGCAGTACTTC. Translation: CAWTLLLGDEQYF.

CDR3 bases: TGTGCCAGCAGCTTAGCCCGGGACAGACCTCAAGAGACCCAGTACTTC. As protein: CASSLARDRPQETQYF. The chain joins TRBV7-6 to TRBJ2-5; 7 bases map to TRBD1. Per the germline V gene, CDR1 is SGHVS and CDR2 is FNYEAQ. Trimming removed 0 bases from V and 2 bases from J; junction bases left unmatched: 6. This CDR3 comprises 16 residues.

This clonotype was seen a handful of times. The chain employs TRBV7-9 and TRBJ2-1; D is unresolved. CDR3 length: 12 amino acids. The V gene lost 5 bases and the J gene lost 9 bases, with 11 bases spanning the gap. Germline V gene lookup returns CDR1 SEHNR and CDR2 FQNEAQ (reference sequence). DNA of the CDR3: TGTGCCAGCAGCCTTAGGACGGTTGAGCAGTTCTTC. Its translation: CASSLRTVEQFF.

This clonotype was counted only a few times. The chain combines TRBV12-3 or TRBV12-4 with TRBJ2-3, with D possibly being TRBD1 (5 bases). V dropped 7 bases and J dropped 2 bases, with 10 bases sitting between them. This CDR3 has 13 amino acids. The CDR3 loop reads CASTPTATDTQYF. CDR3 sequence (DNA): TGTGCCAGCACCCCGACAGCCACAGATACGCAGTATTTT.